This TCR beta chain was recorded in a study of blood T cell repertoires in COVID-19. This table comes from immunoSEQ multiplex PCR, and its TCRdb copy is limited to in-frame clones, with some not included. Of 85,000 to 90,000 clones in the sample, less than 90% were seen once. Deletions cut 2 bases from V and 2 bases from J, with 6 bases between. This CDR3 has 13 residues. The germline V gene has CDR1 KGHSY and CDR2 FQNENV. The sample consisted of peripheral blood. The gene calls are TRBV16 and TRBJ1-1; D unresolved. The receptor comes from an elderly man with active or convalescent COVID-19. The CDR3 reads CASSQMRNTEAFF. CDR3 sequence (DNA): TGTGCCAGCAGCCAAATGCGCAACACTGAAGCTTTCTTT.